This T cell receptor beta chain was obtained from a study of T-cell reconstitution after alpha-beta-depleted transplantation in children. Unique molecular identifiers were built into the TCRbeta library. TCRdb reprocessed the PCR reads with MiXCR, giving one entry per CDR3 protein. The profile shows about 230,000 distinct CDR3 sequences, approximately 9.9% of them singletons. This clonotype has at least ten counts. Per germline, CDR1 SGHKS and CDR2 YYEKEE (reference sequence). The CDR3 totals 15 residues. V dropped 4 bases and J dropped 1 base, with 13 bases sitting between them. The material sequenced was PBMCs from the stem cell graft donor, taken from the stem cell graft. The receptor comes from a human donor who donated a stem cell graft to a child with SCID. This chain uses TRBV5-5 with TRBJ2-3; perhaps TRBD1 as D (5 bases). The CDR3 DNA reads TGTGCCAGCAGCCTAGAACAGGTCCGCACAGATACGCAGTATTTT. Its protein is CASSLEQVRTDTQYF.